This TCR beta chain was obtained from a study of cytomegalovirus exposure and HLA in healthy donors. Overall study findings and caveats: According to the study, roughly 160 TCR beta chains were cytomegalovirus-associated. TCR clusters originating in the first cohort tended to co-occur in the roughly 120 validation repertoires, according to a later analysis. A few CMV-associated chains proved CMV antigen-specific in vitro.

This clone has more than one count but fewer than ten. Its antigen is not known. The table came from immunoSEQ multiplex PCR; TCRdb's copy has only in-frame clones and leaves some out. The data show fewer than 350,000 clones, 88% seen once. V was pared by 3 bases and J by 4 bases, with 2 bases of the junction left unmatched. CDR1 is SGHRS, CDR2 YFSETQ, per germline. This CDR3 has 14 residues. V usage is TRBV5-1 and J usage is TRBJ2-7; TRBD1 aligns across 12 bases. This sequence originates from a woman between 18 and 30 years old in good health and CMV-seronegative. Input material: PBMCs. Here the CDR3 DNA reads TGCGCCAGCAGCTGGGGACAGGGGGCTTACGAGCAGTACTTC. This codes for CASSWGQGAYEQYF.